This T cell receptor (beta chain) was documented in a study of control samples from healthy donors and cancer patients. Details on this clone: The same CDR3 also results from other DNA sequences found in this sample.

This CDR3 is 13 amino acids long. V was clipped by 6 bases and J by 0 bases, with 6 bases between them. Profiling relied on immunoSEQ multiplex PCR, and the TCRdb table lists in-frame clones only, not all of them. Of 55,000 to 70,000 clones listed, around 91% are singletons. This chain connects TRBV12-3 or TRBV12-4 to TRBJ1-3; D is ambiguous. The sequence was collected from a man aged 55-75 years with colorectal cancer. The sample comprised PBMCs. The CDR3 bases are TGTGCCAGCAGCTCCAGCTCTGGAAACACCATATATTTT. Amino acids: CASSSSSGNTIYF.